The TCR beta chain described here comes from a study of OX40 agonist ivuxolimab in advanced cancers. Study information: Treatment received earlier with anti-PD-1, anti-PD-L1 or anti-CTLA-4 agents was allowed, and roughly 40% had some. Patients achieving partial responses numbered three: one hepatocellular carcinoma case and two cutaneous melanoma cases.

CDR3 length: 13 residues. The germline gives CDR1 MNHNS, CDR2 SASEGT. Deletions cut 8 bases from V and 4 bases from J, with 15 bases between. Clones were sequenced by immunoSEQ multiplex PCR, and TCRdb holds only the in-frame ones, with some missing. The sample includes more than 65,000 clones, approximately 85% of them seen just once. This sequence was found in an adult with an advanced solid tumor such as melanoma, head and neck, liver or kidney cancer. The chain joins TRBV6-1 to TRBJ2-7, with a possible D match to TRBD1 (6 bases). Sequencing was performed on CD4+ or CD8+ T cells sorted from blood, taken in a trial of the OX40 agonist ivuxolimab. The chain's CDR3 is CASDLGGHYEQYF. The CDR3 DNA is TGTGCCAGCGATCTAGGGGGTCATTACGAGCAGTACTTC.